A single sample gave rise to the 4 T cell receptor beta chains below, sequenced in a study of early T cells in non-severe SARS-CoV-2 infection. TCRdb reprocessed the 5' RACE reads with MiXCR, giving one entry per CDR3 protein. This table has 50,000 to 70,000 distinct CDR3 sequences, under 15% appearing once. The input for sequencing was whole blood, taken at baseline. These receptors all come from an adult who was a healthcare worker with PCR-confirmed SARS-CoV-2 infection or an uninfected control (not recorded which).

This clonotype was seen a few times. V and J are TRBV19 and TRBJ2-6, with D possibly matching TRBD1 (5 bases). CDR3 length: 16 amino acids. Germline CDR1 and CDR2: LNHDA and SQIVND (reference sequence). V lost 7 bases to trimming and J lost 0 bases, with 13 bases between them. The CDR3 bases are TGTGCCAGTACCCTGGGGCCAGGCTCTGGGGCCAACGTCCTGACTTTC. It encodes CASTLGPGSGANVLTF. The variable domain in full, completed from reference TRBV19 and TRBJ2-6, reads DGGITQSPKYLFRKEGQNVTLSCEQNLNHDAMYWYRQDPGQGLRLIYYSQIVNDFQKGDIAEGYSVSREKKESFPLTVTSAQKNPTAFYLCASTLGPGSGANVLTFGAGSRLTVL.

DNA for the CDR3: TGTGCCAGCAGCTACGGGGGTTCTGAAGCTTTCTTT. It specifies CASSYGGSEAFF. The chain combines TRBV11-2 with TRBJ1-1; maybe TRBD1 (5 bases). Germline-derived CDR1 and CDR2 are SGHAT and FQNNGV. This CDR3 has 12 residues. Trimming took off 4 bases at V and 6 bases at J, with 9 bases between the two ends.

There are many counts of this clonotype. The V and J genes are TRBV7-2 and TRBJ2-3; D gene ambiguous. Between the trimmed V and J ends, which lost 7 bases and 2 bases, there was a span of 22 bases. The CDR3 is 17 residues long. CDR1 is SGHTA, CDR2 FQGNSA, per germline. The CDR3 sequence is CASNQYRAPWDTDTQYF. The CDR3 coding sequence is TGTGCCAGCAACCAATACAGAGCCCCTTGGGACACAGATACGCAGTATTTT.

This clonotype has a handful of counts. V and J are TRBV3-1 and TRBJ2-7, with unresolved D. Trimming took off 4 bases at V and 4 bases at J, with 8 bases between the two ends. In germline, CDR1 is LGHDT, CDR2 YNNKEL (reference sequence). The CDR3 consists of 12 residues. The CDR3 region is CASSPTKYEQYF. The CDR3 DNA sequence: TGTGCCAGCAGCCCGACCAAGTACGAGCAGTACTTC.